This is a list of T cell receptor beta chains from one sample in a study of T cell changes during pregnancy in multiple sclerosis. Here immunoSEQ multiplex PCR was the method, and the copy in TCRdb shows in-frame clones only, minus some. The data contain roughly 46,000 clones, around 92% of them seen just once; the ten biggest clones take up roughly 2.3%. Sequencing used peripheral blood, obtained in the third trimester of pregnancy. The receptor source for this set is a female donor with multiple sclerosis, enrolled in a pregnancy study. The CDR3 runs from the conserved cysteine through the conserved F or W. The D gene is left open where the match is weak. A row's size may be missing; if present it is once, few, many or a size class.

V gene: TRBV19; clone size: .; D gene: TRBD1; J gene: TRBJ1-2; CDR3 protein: CASSINRRGIFDGYTF; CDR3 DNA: TGTGCCAGTAGTATAAACCGCAGGGGGATTTTTGATGGCTACACCTTC
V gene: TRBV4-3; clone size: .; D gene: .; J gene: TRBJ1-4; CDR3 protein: CASSQVFPLATNEKLFF; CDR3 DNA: TGCGCCAGCAGCCAAGTTTTCCCACTTGCAACTAATGAAAAACTGTTTTTT
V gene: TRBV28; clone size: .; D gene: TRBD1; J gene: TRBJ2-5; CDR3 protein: CASRDDRGPWQETQYF; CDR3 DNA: TGTGCCAGCAGAGATGACAGGGGGCCATGGCAAGAGACCCAGTACTTC
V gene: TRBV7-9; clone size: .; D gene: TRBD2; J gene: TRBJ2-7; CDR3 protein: CASSFPPAISGGGSYEQYF; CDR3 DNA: TGTGCCAGCAGCTTCCCCCCCGCTATATCGGGAGGGGGCTCCTACGAGCAGTACTTC
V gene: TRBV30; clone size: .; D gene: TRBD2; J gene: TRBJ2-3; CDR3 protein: CAWAPVGAGAIDTQYF; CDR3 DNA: TGTGCCTGGGCCCCGGTGGGAGCGGGAGCGATAGATACGCAGTATTTT
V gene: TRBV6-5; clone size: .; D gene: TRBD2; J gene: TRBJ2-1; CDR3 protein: CASSLAGGPNEQFF; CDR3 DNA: TGTGCCAGCAGCCTAGCGGGAGGGCCCAATGAGCAGTTCTTC
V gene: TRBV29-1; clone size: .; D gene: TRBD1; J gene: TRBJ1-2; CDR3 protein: CSVPTGPTF; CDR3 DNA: TGCAGCGTTCCGACAGGGCCCACCTTC
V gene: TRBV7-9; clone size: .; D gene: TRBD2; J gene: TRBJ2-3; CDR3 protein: CASSLGAGALDTQYF; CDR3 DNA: TGTGCCAGCAGCTTAGGCGCGGGAGCCCTAGATACGCAGTATTTT
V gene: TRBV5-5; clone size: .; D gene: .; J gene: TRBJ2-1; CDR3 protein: CASSLAMAAEYNEQFF; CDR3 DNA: TGTGCCAGCAGCTTGGCGATGGCGGCGGAATACAATGAGCAGTTCTTC
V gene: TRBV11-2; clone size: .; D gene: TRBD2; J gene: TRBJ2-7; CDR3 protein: CASSLERAASGPYEQYF; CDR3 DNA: TGTGCCAGCAGCTTAGAAAGGGCGGCTAGCGGCCCCTACGAGCAGTACTTC
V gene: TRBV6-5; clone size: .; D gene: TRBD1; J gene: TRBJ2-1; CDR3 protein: CASSPDRVSYNEQFF; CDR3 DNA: TGTGCCAGCAGCCCGGACAGGGTCTCCTACAATGAGCAGTTCTTC
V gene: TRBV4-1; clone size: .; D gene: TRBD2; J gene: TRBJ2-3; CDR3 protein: CASRPGLAGRDTQYF; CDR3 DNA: TGCGCCAGCAGGCCGGGACTAGCGGGCCGAGATACGCAGTATTTT
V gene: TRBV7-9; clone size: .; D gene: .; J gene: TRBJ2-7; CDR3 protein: CASANYEQYF; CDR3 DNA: TGTGCCAGCGCTAACTACGAGCAGTACTTC
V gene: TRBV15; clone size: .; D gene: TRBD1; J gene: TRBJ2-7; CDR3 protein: CATSRVPGQGNYEQYF; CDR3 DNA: TGTGCCACCAGCAGAGTCCCGGGACAGGGGAACTACGAGCAGTACTTC
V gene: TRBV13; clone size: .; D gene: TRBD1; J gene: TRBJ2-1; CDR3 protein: CASSSSGQGAGEQFF; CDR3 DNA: TGTGCCAGCAGCTCATCGGGACAGGGGGCTGGAGAGCAGTTCTTC
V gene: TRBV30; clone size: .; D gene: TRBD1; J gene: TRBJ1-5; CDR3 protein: CAGTTGGNQPQHF; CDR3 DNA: TGTGCCGGGACGACAGGGGGCAATCAGCCCCAGCATTTT
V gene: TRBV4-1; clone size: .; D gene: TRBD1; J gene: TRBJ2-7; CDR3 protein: CASSSYRDRGNEQYF; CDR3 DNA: TGCGCCAGCAGCTCATACCGGGACAGGGGCAACGAGCAGTACTTC
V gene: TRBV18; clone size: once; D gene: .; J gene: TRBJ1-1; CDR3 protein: CASSQGTMNTEAFF; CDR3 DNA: TGTGCCAGCTCGCAAGGGACTATGAACACTGAAGCTTTCTTT
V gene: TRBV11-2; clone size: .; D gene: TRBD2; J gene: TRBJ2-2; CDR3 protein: CASSLGSSGQRTGELFF; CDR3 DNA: TGTGCCAGCAGCTTAGGAAGTAGCGGGCAGAGAACCGGGGAGCTGTTTTTT
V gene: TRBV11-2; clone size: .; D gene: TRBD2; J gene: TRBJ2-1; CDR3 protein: CASSLGASGMRRDEQFF; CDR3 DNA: TGTGCCAGCAGCTTAGGGGCTAGCGGGATGAGGCGGGATGAGCAGTTCTTC
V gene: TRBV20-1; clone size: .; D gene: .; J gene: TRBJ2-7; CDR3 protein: CSAPLSKQYF; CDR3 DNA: TGCAGTGCTCCCCTGTCTAAGCAGTACTTC
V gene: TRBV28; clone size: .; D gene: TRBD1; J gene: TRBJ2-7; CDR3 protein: CASSFYRGQSYEQYF; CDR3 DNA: TGTGCCAGCAGTTTTTATCGGGGACAGTCCTACGAGCAGTACTTC
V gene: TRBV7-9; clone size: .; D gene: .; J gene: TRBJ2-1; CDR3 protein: CASSFQGVGEQFF; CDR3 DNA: TGTGCCAGCAGCTTTCAGGGTGTCGGTGAGCAGTTCTTC
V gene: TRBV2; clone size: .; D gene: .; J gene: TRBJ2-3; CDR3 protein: CASSGPRGTDTQYF; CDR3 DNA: TGTGCCAGCAGCGGGCCGAGGGGGACAGATACGCAGTATTTT
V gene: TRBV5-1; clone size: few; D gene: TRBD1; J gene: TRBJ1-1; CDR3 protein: CASSSTGTGATEAFF; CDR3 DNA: TGCGCCAGCAGCTCAACCGGGACAGGGGCCACTGAAGCTTTCTTT
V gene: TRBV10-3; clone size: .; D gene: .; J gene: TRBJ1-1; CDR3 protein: CAIRSGDTEAFF; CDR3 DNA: TGTGCCATCAGATCCGGGGACACTGAAGCTTTCTTT
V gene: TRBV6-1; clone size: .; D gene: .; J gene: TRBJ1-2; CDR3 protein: CASSVDSPGGYTF; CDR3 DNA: TGTGCCAGCAGTGTCGACAGCCCCGGCGGCTACACCTTC
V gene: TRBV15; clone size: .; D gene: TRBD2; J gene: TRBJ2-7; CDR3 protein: CATRLAGDYEQYF; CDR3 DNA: TGTGCCACAAGACTAGCGGGAGACTACGAGCAGTACTTC
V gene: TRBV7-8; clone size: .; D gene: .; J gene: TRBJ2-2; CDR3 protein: CASRPQTGELFF; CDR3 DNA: TGTGCCAGCAGACCACAGACCGGGGAGCTGTTTTTT
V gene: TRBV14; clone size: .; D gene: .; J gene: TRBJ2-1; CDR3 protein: CASSLEMGGRQFF; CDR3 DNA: TGTGCCAGCAGCCTAGAAATGGGAGGTAGGCAGTTCTTC
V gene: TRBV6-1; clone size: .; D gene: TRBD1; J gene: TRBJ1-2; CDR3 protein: CASSGSTVTGGQGYTF; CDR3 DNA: TGTGCCAGCAGTGGTTCAACCGTTACAGGGGGGCAAGGCTACACCTTC
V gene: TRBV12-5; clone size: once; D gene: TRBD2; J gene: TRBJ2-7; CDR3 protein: CASGLVGSGAYEQYF; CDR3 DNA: TGTGCTAGTGGTTTGGTAGGTAGCGGGGCTTACGAGCAGTACTTC
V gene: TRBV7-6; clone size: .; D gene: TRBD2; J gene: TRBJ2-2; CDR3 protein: CASRPGRGTGELFF; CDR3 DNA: TGTGCCAGCAGACCCGGGCGGGGGACCGGGGAGCTGTTTTTT
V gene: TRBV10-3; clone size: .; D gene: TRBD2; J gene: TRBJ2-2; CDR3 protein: CAIGGLAPRGELFF; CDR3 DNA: TGTGCCATCGGGGGACTAGCACCCCGGGGGGAGCTGTTTTTT
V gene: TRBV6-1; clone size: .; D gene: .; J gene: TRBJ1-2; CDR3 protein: CASSEDGRGGYTF; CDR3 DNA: TGTGCCAGCAGTGAAGACGGGAGGGGAGGCTACACCTTC
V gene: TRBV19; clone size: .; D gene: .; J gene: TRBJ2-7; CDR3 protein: CATFSGYEQYF; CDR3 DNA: TGTGCCACATTTAGCGGCTACGAGCAGTACTTC
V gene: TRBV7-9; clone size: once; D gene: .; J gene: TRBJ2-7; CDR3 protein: CASSNGGMYEQYF; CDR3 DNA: TGTGCCAGCAGCAACGGGGGAATGTACGAGCAGTACTTC